This TCR beta chain was profiled in a study of blood T cell repertoires in COVID-19. Across the whole study: Samples representing acute and convalescent COVID-19 were sourced from the United States, Italy and Spain. In each case, the material was cDNA or gDNA derived from T cells, B-cell-depleted T cells, or PBMCs.

Per the germline V gene, CDR1 is SGHDN and CDR2 is FVKESK. V shed 4 bases and J shed 1 base, with 9 bases lying between them. This CDR3 region has 14 residues. How the authors handled the data: Quantification of nucleated cells was approximated via reference gene primer amplification. The assay was immunoSEQ multiplex PCR, and TCRdb's table has in-frame clones only and misses some. V, J and clone size derive from that table, while D and trimming were established from the DNA sequence. The table shows roughly 180,000 clones, with approximately 84% occurring only once. J is TRBJ2-3 and V is TRBV14, with D perhaps TRBD2 (6 bases). The sequencing sample was made of peripheral blood. This receptor was identified in a man between 40 and 49 years old who had recovered from COVID-19. For the CDR3, the DNA is TGTGCCAGCAGCCCCTCGGGGGGCACAGATACGCAGTATTTT. Amino acid sequence: CASSPSGGTDTQYF. Drawing the rest from reference TRBV14 and TRBJ2-3, the complete variable domain is EAGVTQFPSHSVIEKGQTVTLRCDPISGHDNLYWYRRVMGKEIKFLLHFVKESKQDESGMPNNRFLAERTGGTYSTLKVQPAELEDSGVYFCASSPSGGTDTQYFGPGTRLTVL.